This T cell receptor beta chain was identified during a study of cytomegalovirus exposure and HLA in healthy donors. Background on the study: In terms of ancestry, the Caucasian-associated cluster contained roughly four fifths of the roughly 400 genotyped donors. Study-wide points: CMV serostatus stood as the only immune exposure information on hand. The authors later found HLA-associated TCR beta chains more clonally expanded than equally common others.

The CDR3 extends over 16 amino acids. Germline assignment: CDR1 SGHRS and CDR2 YFSETQ. V lost 3 bases, J lost 5 bases, and 20 bases lay in between. The PCR employed 60 Vbeta primers together with 13 Jbeta primers. Authors' methods: In a later analysis, some 80 million unique TCR beta chains included roughly 11 million shared by two or more donors. Here immunoSEQ multiplex PCR was the method, and the copy in TCRdb shows in-frame clones only, minus some. V and J calls and clone size are copied from that table; D and trimming were computed from the DNA. The data contain approximately 200,000 clones, around 82% of them singletons. Note on this clone: As yet, its antigen is unknown.

This receptor was taken from a boy aged 10-17 years in good health and CMV-seronegative. The chain joins TRBV5-1 to TRBJ1-1; a weak D match, TRBD1 (6 bases). Sequenced input: PBMCs. This CDR3 reads CASSYLQGQSGTEAFF. DNA for the CDR3: TGCGCCAGCAGCTACCTACAGGGTCAGTCGGGGACTGAAGCTTTCTTT.